Below are 3 T cell receptor beta chains sequenced from a single sample in a study of T-cell memory formation after mild COVID-19. TCRdb independently ran MiXCR on the 5' RACE reads; one entry per CDR3 protein. The data contain about 150,000 distinct CDR3 sequences, 15% to 20% of them seen just once; the ten biggest clones take up under 2.5%. Sample: PBMCs or a T cell subset sorted from them (not recorded which). The origin of the receptors is an adult woman who had mild COVID-19 (a few samples of this study predate the infection). Cell type and time point are not known.

This clonotype came up a few times. The chain employs TRBV5-1 and TRBJ1-1, with D perhaps matching TRBD1 (5 bases). Germline CDR1 is SGHRS and CDR2 is YFSETQ. This CDR3 is built from 15 residues. Trimming removed 2 bases at V and 0 bases at J, with 11 bases between. CDR3 DNA sequence: TGCGCCAGCAGCTTCTACGACAGTGTGAACACTGAAGCTTTCTTT. Encoded protein: CASSFYDSVNTEAFF.

The chain carries TRBV2 and TRBJ2-7; 7 bases fit TRBD2. Losses at the gene ends were 2 bases for V and 3 bases for J; bases not matched to a gene: 7. The CDR3 covers 15 residues. Per the germline V gene, CDR1 is SNHLY and CDR2 is FYNNEI. CDR3 nucleotides: TGTGCCAGCAGTGAACGGTGGGAGGGCCTCTACGAGCAGTACTTC. Translating it yields CASSERWEGLYEQYF.

This chain joins TRBV5-8 and TRBJ2-2; perhaps TRBD1 as D (5 bases). This CDR3 is 15 amino acids long. Germline V lookup: CDR1 SGHTS, CDR2 YDEGEE. The ends were cut back, 2 bases at V and 4 bases at J, with 12 bases in the middle. The CDR3 protein is CASSFLDIITGELFF. The CDR3 region has the DNA TGTGCCAGCAGCTTCCTGGACATCATCACCGGGGAGCTGTTTTTT. Drawing the rest from reference TRBV5-8 and TRBJ2-2, the complete variable domain is EAGVTQSPTHLIKTRGQQATLRCSPISGHTSVYWYQQALGLGLQFLLWYDEGEERNRGNFPPRFSGRQFPNYSSELNVNALELEDSALYLCASSFLDIITGELFFGEGSRLTVL.